This TCR beta chain was identified during a study of blood T cells in healthy people across ages. Study information: Capturing about one barcoded beta molecule per two T cells was achieved by template switching.

The CDR3 loop spans 15 amino acids. Per germline, CDR1 LGHNA and CDR2 YSLEER. J was trimmed by 1 base and V by 1 base; bases with no gene match: 3. Then a second PCR, running roughly 7 to 11 cycles, was carried out with a sample-barcoded 5' primer and a J-beta primer mix. TCRdb itself ran the 5' RACE reads through MiXCR, one entry per CDR3 protein. Here the sample spans approximately 800,000 distinct CDR3 sequences, less than 80% being singletons. Sequenced: blood. The chain couples TRBV4-3 to TRBJ2-7; TRBD1 aligns across 8 bases. This clonotype was sampled from a man between 25 and 39 years old in good health. The CDR3 sequence is CASSQARDRSYEQYF. CDR3 bases: TGCGCCAGCAGCCAAGCCCGGGACAGGTCCTACGAGCAGTACTTC.